Below, 21 T cell receptor beta chains from the same sample are listed, as sequenced in a study of beta chain features in type 1 diabetes. Of the isolated RNA, all was reverse transcribed, and so the sequenced material was expressed TCRB transcripts. The protocol was immunoSEQ multiplex PCR, while the TCRdb copy is restricted to in-frame clones and leaves out a portion. The sample carries about 450,000 clones, about an eighth recorded once. The specimen was naive CD4+ T cells from blood. The receptors were gathered from a woman under 30 in good health.

The chain carries TRBV7-9 and TRBJ1-1, with D unresolved. Per germline, CDR1 SEHNR and CDR2 FQNEAQ (reference sequence). Trimming stripped 0 bases from V and 0 bases from J, with 5 bases between. The CDR3 spans 14 residues. The CDR3 reads CASSLATVNTEAFF. Written as DNA, the CDR3 is TGTGCCAGCAGCTTAGCGACCGTGAACACTGAAGCTTTCTTT.

This clone has a handful of counts. The rearrangement links TRBV7-3 to TRBJ2-2, with 7 bases identical to TRBD1. J was trimmed by 0 bases and V by 1 base; bases with no gene match: 2. Germline loops: CDR1 SGHTA, CDR2 FQGTGA. The CDR3 runs to 16 residues. This chain's CDR3 is CASSLRGTANTGELFF. CDR3 coding DNA: TGTGCCAGCAGCTTAAGGGGGACAGCGAACACCGGGGAGCTGTTTTTT.

V gene TRBV28 combines with J gene TRBJ2-1; either TRBD1 or TRBD2 may fit D (6 bases each). Trimming cost V 6 bases and J 3 bases, with 18 bases left between them. Germline lookup yields CDR1 MDHEN and CDR2 SYDVKM. The CDR3 sequence is 16 residues long. The CDR3 DNA reads as TGTGCCAGCAGCGTGACAGGAGCGGGCGGCTACAATGAGCAGTTCTTC. This codes for CASSVTGAGGYNEQFF.

This clone was found a few times. V is TRBV7-2 and J is TRBJ2-5; the match to TRBD2 covers 10 bases. The CDR3 is 15 residues long. Germline V CDR1 and CDR2: SGHTA, FQGNSA. The J segment lost 5 bases and the V segment lost 2 bases, leaving 5 bases of the junction unmatched. The CDR3 loop reads CASSLNPSGGETQYF. The DNA of the CDR3 is TGTGCCAGCAGCTTAAATCCTAGCGGGGGTGAGACCCAGTACTTC.

This clone has only a few counts. J is TRBJ2-6 and V is TRBV19; 7 nucleotides align to TRBD1. Germline V gives CDR1 LNHDA, CDR2 SQIVND (reference sequence). CDR3 length equals 15 residues. After removal of 4 bases from V and 1 base from J, the junction contained 1 base not matched to a gene. CDR3 residues: CASSTTGSGANVLTF. CDR3 coding DNA: TGTGCCAGTAGTACGACAGGGTCTGGGGCCAACGTCCTGACTTTC.

The rearrangement links TRBV15 to TRBJ1-1; D gene unclear. In germline, CDR1 is LNHNV, CDR2 YYDKDF (reference sequence). The CDR3 has 14 residues. The V end was cut by 1 base, the J end by 1 base, with 7 bases between. CDR3 in DNA: TGTGCCACCAGCAGAGTACGGGCGAACACTGAAGCTTTCTTT. Amino acids: CATSRVRANTEAFF.

The rearrangement joins TRBV7-9 to TRBJ1-2; D is unclear. V was pared by 5 bases and J by 5 bases, with 9 bases between. The CDR3 spans 12 residues. CDR1 SEHNR and CDR2 FQNEAQ come from the germline V gene (reference sequence). CDR3 in DNA: TGTGCCAGCAGCCCCCTCCTATATGGCTACACCTTC. This sequence encodes CASSPLLYGYTF.

The gene calls are TRBV12-5 and TRBJ2-4; TRBD2 might be the D (6 bases). This CDR3 has 18 amino acids. Trimming shortened V by 0 bases and J by 1 base, and 16 bases separated the two germline ends. From germline, CDR1 is LGHNT and CDR2 FRNRAP. This CDR3 reads CASGLVPRGWTAKNIQYF. In DNA, the CDR3 is TGTGCTAGTGGTTTGGTACCTCGGGGGTGGACGGCCAAAAACATTCAGTACTTC.

This rearrangement joins TRBV11-1 to TRBJ2-1; possibly TRBD1 for D (5 bases). From germline, CDR1 is SGHAT and CDR2 FQDESV (reference sequence). CDR3 size: 15 residues. V lost 3 bases to trimming and J lost 0 bases, with 9 bases between them. This CDR3 is CASSFPGISYNEQFF. CDR3 nucleotide sequence: TGTGCCAGCAGCTTCCCAGGGATCTCCTACAATGAGCAGTTCTTC. Combining the CDR3 with reference TRBV11-1 and TRBJ2-1 gives the whole variable domain EAEVAQSPRYKITEKSQAVAFWCDPISGHATLYWYRQILGQGPELLVQFQDESVVDDSQLPKDRFSAERLKGVDSTLKIQPAELGDSAMYLCASSFPGISYNEQFFGPGTRLTVL.

This clone was seen more than once but under ten times. The V call is TRBV4-3, the J call TRBJ1-6, with D possibly TRBD1 on 6 matching bases. Per germline, CDR1 LGHNA and CDR2 YSLEER. V lost 6 bases, J lost 5 bases, and 20 bases lay in between. This CDR3 comprises 17 residues. In DNA, the CDR3 is TGCGCCAGCAGTCCCACGACAGGCGATTACGATAATTCACCCCTCCACTTT. The encoded protein is CASSPTTGDYDNSPLHF.

This sequence joins TRBV4-1 and TRBJ2-1; 11 nucleotides line up with TRBD1. V dropped 3 bases and J dropped 1; count of bases not matched to a gene: 8. In germline, CDR1 is MGHRA, CDR2 YSYEKL. This CDR3 region has 18 residues. CDR3 coding DNA: TGCGCCAGCAGCCAGCTCGTGGGGGACAGGGGGTCCTACAATGAGCAGTTCTTC. Translated: CASSQLVGDRGSYNEQFF.

This clone was seen only a few times. The V gene is TRBV4-1, the J gene TRBJ1-2; no reliable D call. CDR3 length: 14 amino acids. CDR1 MGHRA and CDR2 YSYEKL come from the germline V gene. Trimming left V 0 bases short and J 1 base short, with 6 bases between. CDR3 protein: CASSQESVNYGYTF. Written as DNA, the CDR3 is TGCGCCAGCAGCCAAGAGAGCGTTAACTATGGCTACACCTTC.

The chain uses TRBV19 and TRBJ1-5; D unresolved. Germline values: CDR1 LNHDA, CDR2 SQIVND (reference sequence). The V end was cut by 7 bases, the J end by 9 bases, with 16 bases between. The CDR3 totals 13 residues. As DNA, the CDR3 is TGTGCCAGTAACCAAATGGGGTTACGGCCCCAGCATTTT. The encoded protein is CASNQMGLRPQHF. The whole variable domain, filled in from reference TRBV19 and TRBJ1-5, reads DGGITQSPKYLFRKEGQNVTLSCEQNLNHDAMYWYRQDPGQGLRLIYYSQIVNDFQKGDIAEGYSVSREKKESFPLTVTSAQKNPTAFYLCASNQMGLRPQHFGDGTRLSIL.

This clone has more than one count but fewer than ten. The chain uses TRBV19 and TRBJ2-1, with TRBD1 matching 7 bases. CDR1 and CDR2 (germline): LNHDA, SQIVND (reference sequence). The CDR3 is made up of 16 amino acids. V gave up 0 bases and J gave up 3 bases; unmatched junction bases: 5. CDR3 region: CASSIDGTALYNEQFF. In DNA form, the CDR3 reads TGTGCCAGTAGTATAGATGGGACAGCTCTCTACAATGAGCAGTTCTTC.

This clone showed up just a few times. The rearrangement uses TRBV7-9 and TRBJ2-1; 7 bases are a match to TRBD2. CDR1 and CDR2 (germline): SEHNR, FQNEAQ (reference sequence). This CDR3 is built from 14 residues. Trimming took 5 bases from V and 5 from J; bases not matched to a gene: 6. CDR3 residues: CASSRGELNNEQFF. The CDR3 coding sequence is TGTGCCAGCAGCCGGGGGGAGTTAAACAATGAGCAGTTCTTC.

This clone turned up a few times. The rearrangement links TRBV23-1 to TRBJ2-7, with D hard to call. TRBV23-1 is an open reading frame whose function is uncertain. V lost 4 bases and J 4 bases, leaving 17 bases between the germline ends. CDR3 length: 15 amino acids. The chain's CDR3 is CASSPRAPLLYEQYF. The CDR3 nucleotides read TGCGCCAGCAGTCCCCGGGCCCCCCTATTGTACGAGCAGTACTTC.

This sequence joins TRBV27 and TRBJ2-1, with a tentative D call TRBD2 (6 bases). Trimming left V 5 bases short and J 7 bases short, with 12 bases between. This CDR3 comprises 13 residues. Germline-derived CDR1 and CDR2 are MNHEY and SMNVEV (reference sequence). In DNA form, the CDR3 reads TGTGCCAGCAGTCGGGGGTTTGGAAATGAGCAGTTCTTC. Translating it yields CASSRGFGNEQFF.

Only a few counts were recorded for this clone. Other DNA sequences in this sample translate to the same CDR3. The rearrangement joins TRBV9 to TRBJ2-3, with D unclear. From germline, CDR1 is SGDLS and CDR2 YYNGEE. V was cut by 0 bases and J by 6 bases, with 8 bases left in between. This CDR3 contains 13 residues. Written as DNA, the CDR3 is TGTGCCAGCAGCGTAGGGGGATCGGATACGCAGTATTTT. This gives the protein CASSVGGSDTQYF.

The CDR3 DNA reads TGTGCCAGCAGCCCAGGACAGTGGACTGAAGCTTTCTTT. The encoded protein is CASSPGQWTEAFF. The rearrangement joins TRBV9 to TRBJ1-1, with D maybe TRBD1 (6 bases). Germline CDR1 and CDR2: SGDLS and YYNGEE. V lost 4 bases, J lost 5 bases, and 12 bases lay in between. The CDR3 extends over 13 amino acids.

J is TRBJ2-1 and V is TRBV7-3; D is ambiguous. This CDR3 comprises 14 residues. Deletions cut 2 bases from V and 7 bases from J, with 12 bases between. CDR1 is SGHTA and CDR2 is FQGTGA in the germline V gene. The DNA of the CDR3 is TGTGCCAGCAGCTTATCACAGCTTACGAATGAGCAGTTCTTC. As protein: CASSLSQLTNEQFF.

This clone was seen a few times. This sequence joins TRBV12-5 and TRBJ2-4, with D tentatively TRBD1 (6 bases). Germline CDR1 reads LGHNT; CDR2 reads FRNRAP. This CDR3 is 17 amino acids long. The V end was cut by 3 bases, the J end by 1 base, with 16 bases between. In nucleotides, the CDR3 is TGTGCTAGTGGTTTCCCAACCTCGACAGGCGCCAAAAACATTCAGTACTTC. Translated, it gives CASGFPTSTGAKNIQYF.